This T cell receptor (beta chain) was profiled in a study of blood T cell repertoires in COVID-19. Study in general: Researchers got acute and convalescent COVID-19 samples from the United States, Italy and Spain.

Under the authors' procedure: Reference gene primer amplification gave nucleated cell count estimates. Produced via immunoSEQ multiplex PCR; TCRdb's table is partial and in-frame only. V and J calls and clone size are given by that table; D and trimming were obtained from the DNA. This table has fewer than 45,000 clones, 85% to 90% appearing once. Trimming shortened V by 7 bases and J by 7 bases, and 12 bases separated the two germline ends. The CDR3 sequence is 12 residues long. CDR1 is MDHEN and CDR2 is SYDVKM in the germline V gene. The TCR was taken from a man aged 80 or over with active COVID-19. The material sequenced was peripheral blood. The rearrangement joins TRBV28 to TRBJ2-3, with D tentatively TRBD2 (6 bases). CDR3 nucleotides: TGTGCCAGCACATCGGGGGTAAATACGCAGTATTTT. Translation: CASTSGVNTQYF.